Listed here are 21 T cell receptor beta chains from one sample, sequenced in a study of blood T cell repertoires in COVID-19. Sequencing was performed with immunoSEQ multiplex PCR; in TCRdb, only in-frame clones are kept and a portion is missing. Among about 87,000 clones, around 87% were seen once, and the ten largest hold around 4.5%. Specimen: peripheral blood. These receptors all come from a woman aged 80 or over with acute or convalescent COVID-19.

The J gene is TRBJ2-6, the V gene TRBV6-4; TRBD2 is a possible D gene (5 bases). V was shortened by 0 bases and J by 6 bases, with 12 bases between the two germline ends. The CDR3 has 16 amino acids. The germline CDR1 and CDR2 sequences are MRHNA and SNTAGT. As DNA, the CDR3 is TGTGCCAGCAGTGACTCGGACTTGTTCGAGGCCAACGTCCTGACTTTC. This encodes CASSDSDLFEANVLTF.

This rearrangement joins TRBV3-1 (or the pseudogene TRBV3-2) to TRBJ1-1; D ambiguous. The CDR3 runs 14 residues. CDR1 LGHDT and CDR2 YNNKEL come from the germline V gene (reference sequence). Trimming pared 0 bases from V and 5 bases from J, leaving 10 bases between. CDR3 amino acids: CASSQELGSTEAFF. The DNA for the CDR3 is TGTGCCAGCAGCCAAGAACTGGGGAGTACTGAAGCTTTCTTT.

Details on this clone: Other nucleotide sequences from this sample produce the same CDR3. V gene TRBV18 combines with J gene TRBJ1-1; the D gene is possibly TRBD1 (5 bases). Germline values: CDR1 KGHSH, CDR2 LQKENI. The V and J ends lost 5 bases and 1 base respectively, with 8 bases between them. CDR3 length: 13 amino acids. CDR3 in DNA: TGTGCCAGCTCATCAGACAGGAACACTGAAGCTTTCTTT. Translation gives CASSSDRNTEAFF. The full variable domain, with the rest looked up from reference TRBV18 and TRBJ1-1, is NAGVMQNPRHLVRRRGQEARLRCSPMKGHSHVYWYRQLPEEGLKFMVYLQKENIIDESGMPKERFSAEFPKEGPSILRIQQVVRGDSAAYFCASSSDRNTEAFFGQGTRLTVV.

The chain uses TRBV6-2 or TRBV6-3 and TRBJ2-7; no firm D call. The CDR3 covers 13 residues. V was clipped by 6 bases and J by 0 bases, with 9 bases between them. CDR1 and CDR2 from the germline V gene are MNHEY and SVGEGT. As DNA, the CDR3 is TGTGCCAGCAGCCACTTAAACTCCTACGAGCAGTACTTC. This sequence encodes CASSHLNSYEQYF.

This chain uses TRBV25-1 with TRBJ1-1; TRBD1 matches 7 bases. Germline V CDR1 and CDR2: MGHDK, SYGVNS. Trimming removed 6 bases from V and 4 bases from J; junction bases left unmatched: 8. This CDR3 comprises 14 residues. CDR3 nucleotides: TGTGCCAGCAGGGAACAGGGGAAGTTCACTGAAGCTTTCTTT. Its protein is CASREQGKFTEAFF.

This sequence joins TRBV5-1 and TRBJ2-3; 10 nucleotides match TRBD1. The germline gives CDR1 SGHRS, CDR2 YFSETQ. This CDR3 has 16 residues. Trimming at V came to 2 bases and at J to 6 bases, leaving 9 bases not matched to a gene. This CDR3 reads CASSLRGDRGADTQYF. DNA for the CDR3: TGCGCCAGCAGCTTAAGGGGGGACAGGGGCGCGGATACGCAGTATTTT.

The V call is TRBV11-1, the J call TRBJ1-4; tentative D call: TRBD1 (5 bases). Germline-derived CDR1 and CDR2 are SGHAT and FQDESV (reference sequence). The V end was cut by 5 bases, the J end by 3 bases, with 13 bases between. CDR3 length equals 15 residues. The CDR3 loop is CASSARAFPNEKLFF. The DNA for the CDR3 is TGTGCCAGCAGCGCCAGGGCTTTCCCTAATGAAAAACTGTTTTTT. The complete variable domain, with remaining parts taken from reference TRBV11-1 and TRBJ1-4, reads EAEVAQSPRYKITEKSQAVAFWCDPISGHATLYWYRQILGQGPELLVQFQDESVVDDSQLPKDRFSAERLKGVDSTLKIQPAELGDSAMYLCASSARAFPNEKLFFGSGTQLSVL.

CDR3 nucleotides: TGTGCCAGCAGCCTGGGACAGGAGCAGTTCTTC. It encodes CASSLGQEQFF. The chain links TRBV7-8 to TRBJ2-1, with 7 bases that match TRBD1. The germline CDR1 and CDR2 sequences are SGHVS and FQNEAQ. The CDR3 is 11 residues long. V was clipped by 5 bases and J by 10 bases; unmatched bases: 2.

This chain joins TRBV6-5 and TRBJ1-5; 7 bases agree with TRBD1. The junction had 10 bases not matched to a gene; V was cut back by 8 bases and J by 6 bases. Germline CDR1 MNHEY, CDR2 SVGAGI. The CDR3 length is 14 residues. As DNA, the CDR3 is TGTGCCAGCGCCACGGAGGGGGCGGCTCAGCCCCAGCATTTT. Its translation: CASATEGAAQPQHF.

This chain's CDR3 is CASSLSGLAGSTDTQYF. Here the CDR3 DNA reads TGTGCCAGCAGCTTATCCGGACTAGCGGGGAGCACAGATACGCAGTATTTT. V is TRBV7-2 and J is TRBJ2-3, with TRBD2 matching 12 bases. CDR1 SGHTA and CDR2 FQGNSA come from the germline V gene. This CDR3 has 17 amino acids. Germline trimming cut 2 bases from V and 0 bases from J; bases unmatched to any gene: 3.

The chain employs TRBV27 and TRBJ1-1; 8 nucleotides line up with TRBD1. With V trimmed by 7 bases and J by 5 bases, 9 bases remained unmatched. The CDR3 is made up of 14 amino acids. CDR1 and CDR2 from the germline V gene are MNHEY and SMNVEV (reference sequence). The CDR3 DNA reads TGTGCCAGCACCTCATCAGGGGGCCGAACTGAAGCTTTCTTT. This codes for CASTSSGGRTEAFF.

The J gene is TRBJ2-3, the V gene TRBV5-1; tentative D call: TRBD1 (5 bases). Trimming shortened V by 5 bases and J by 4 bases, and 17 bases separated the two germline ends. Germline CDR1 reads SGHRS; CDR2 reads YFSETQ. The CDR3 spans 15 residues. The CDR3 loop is CASRQELRMSDTQYF. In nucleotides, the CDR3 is TGCGCCAGCAGACAGGAACTCCGGATGTCAGATACGCAGTATTTT.

CDR3 sequence reads: CASSLVLPGRGNEKLFF. In DNA form, the CDR3 reads TGTGCCAGCAGCTTGGTACTCCCGGGGCGGGGAAATGAAAAACTGTTTTTT. The rearrangement joins TRBV5-6 to TRBJ1-4; maybe TRBD1 (5 bases). Trimming left V 0 bases short and J 5 bases short, with 17 bases between. Germline-derived CDR1 and CDR2 are SGHDT and YYEEEE. The CDR3 totals 17 residues.

CDR3 amino acids: CASSPPGREQETQYF. The CDR3, as DNA: TGTGCCAGCAGCCCCCCGGGCCGGGAGCAAGAGACCCAGTACTTC. The chain carries TRBV7-2 and TRBJ2-5; a possible D gene is TRBD2 (6 bases). Germline assignment: CDR1 SGHTA and CDR2 FQGNSA. Trimming removed 5 bases at V and 2 bases at J, with 15 bases between. The CDR3 sequence is 15 residues long. The variable domain in full, with the rest retrieved from reference TRBV7-2 and TRBJ2-5, is GAGVSQSPSNKVTEKGKDVELRCDPISGHTALYWYRQSLGQGLEFLIYFQGNSAPDKSGLPSDRFSAERTGGSVSTLTIQRTQQEDSAVYLCASSPPGREQETQYFGPGTRLLVL.

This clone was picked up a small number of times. The chain's CDR3 is CASSDLGGGAQETQYF. The CDR3 DNA is TGTGCCAGCAGTGACCTCGGCGGGGGGGCCCAAGAGACCCAGTACTTC. The chain joins TRBV6-1 to TRBJ2-5; 9 nucleotides align to TRBD2. Trimming cost V 3 bases and J 1 base; bases outside gene matches: 6. Germline V gives CDR1 MNHNS, CDR2 SASEGT. The CDR3 length is 16 residues.

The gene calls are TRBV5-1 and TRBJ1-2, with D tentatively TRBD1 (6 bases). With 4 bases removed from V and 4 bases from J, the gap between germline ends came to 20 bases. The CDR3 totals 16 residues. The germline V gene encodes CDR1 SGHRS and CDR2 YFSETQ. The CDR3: CASSLTQQGGGYGYTF. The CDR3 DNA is TGCGCCAGCAGCCTGACCCAACAGGGAGGGGGCTATGGCTACACCTTC.

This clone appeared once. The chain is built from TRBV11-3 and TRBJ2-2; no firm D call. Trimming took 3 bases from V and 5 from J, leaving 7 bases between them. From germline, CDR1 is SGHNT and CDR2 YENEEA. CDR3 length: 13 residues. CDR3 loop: CASSLYATGELFF. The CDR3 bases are TGTGCCAGCAGCTTGTATGCGACCGGGGAGCTGTTTTTT.

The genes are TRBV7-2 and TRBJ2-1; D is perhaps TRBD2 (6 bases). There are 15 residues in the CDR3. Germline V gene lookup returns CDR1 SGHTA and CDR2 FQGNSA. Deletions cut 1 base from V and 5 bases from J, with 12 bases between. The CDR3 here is CASSLGGSGHNEQFF. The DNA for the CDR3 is TGTGCCAGCAGCTTAGGGGGTAGCGGCCACAATGAGCAGTTCTTC.

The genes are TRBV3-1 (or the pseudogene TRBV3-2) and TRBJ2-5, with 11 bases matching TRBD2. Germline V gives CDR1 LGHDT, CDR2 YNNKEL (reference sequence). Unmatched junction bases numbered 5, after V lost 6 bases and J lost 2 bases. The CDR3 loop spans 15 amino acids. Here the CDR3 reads CASRRGTSGQETQYF. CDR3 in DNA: TGTGCCAGCAGGCGCGGGACTAGCGGACAAGAGACCCAGTACTTC.

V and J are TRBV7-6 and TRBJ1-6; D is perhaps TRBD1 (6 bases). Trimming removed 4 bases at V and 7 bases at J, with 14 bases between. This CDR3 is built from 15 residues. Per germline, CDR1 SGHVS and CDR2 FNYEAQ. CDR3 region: CASSSMAGENSPLHF. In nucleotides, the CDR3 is TGTGCCAGCAGCTCAATGGCAGGGGAAAATTCACCCCTCCACTTT.

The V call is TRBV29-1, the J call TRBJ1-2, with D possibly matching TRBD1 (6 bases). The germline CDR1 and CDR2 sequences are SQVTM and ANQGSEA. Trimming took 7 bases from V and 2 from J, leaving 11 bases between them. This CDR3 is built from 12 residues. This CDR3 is CSGGGGNYGYTF. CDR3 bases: TGCAGCGGAGGCGGGGGCAACTATGGCTACACCTTC. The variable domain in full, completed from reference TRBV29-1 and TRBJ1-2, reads SAVISQKPSRDICQRGTSLTIQCQVDSQVTMMFWYRQQPGQSLTLIATANQGSEATYESGFVIDKFPISRPNLTFSTLTVSNMSPEDSSIYLCSGGGGNYGYTFGSGTRLTVV.